This TCR beta chain comes out of a study of cytomegalovirus exposure and HLA in healthy donors. The overall study: The 100 to 150 validation repertoires and the 666 first-cohort repertoires shared a platform, a later analysis reported.

Germline-derived CDR1 and CDR2 are SGHVS and FNYEAQ. The length of the CDR3 is 18 residues. J gave up 5 bases and V 1 base, and 12 bases lay outside the gene matches. Regarding the study as a whole: Cytomegalovirus association was assigned to more than 150 TCR beta chains.

Libraries were prepared by immunoSEQ multiplex PCR; TCRdb keeps only in-frame clonotypes and omits some of them. The data contain approximately 120,000 clones, around nine tenths of them singletons. This clone was detected a few times. Its antigen is unknown. This TCR derives from a woman younger than 30 in good health and CMV-seronegative. This chain connects TRBV7-6 to TRBJ2-2; 8 positions agree with TRBD1. The sequenced sample was PBMCs. CDR3 residues: CASSLGAGQAFSTGELFF. The CDR3 DNA is TGTGCCAGCAGCTTAGGGGCGGGACAGGCTTTCTCAACCGGGGAGCTGTTTTTT.